This TCR beta chain was obtained from a study of T cells after yellow fever vaccination. Overall study findings and caveats: CD4 and CD8 compartments shared a small share of clonotypes, likely from convergent recombination. Once the booster was given, most primary-vaccination clones reappeared, at about 95% for CD4 and 85% to 90% for CD8.

One entry per CDR3 protein, called by TCRdb with MiXCR from the 5' RACE reads. This table has about 240,000 distinct CDR3 sequences, over 3% appearing once. The junction had 5 bases not matched to a gene; V was cut back by 0 bases and J by 3 bases. Germline CDR1 and CDR2: LGHNA and YNFKEQ. The CDR3 covers 16 residues. Many counts were recorded for this clonotype. The antigen is undetermined. The chain employs TRBV4-2 and TRBJ2-3, with TRBD2 matching 8 bases. The sequence derives from a man aged 18-30 years who received the YFV17D yellow fever vaccine. The source material was PBMCs, sampled 15 days after the yellow fever booster vaccination. The CDR3 loop is CASSQDPGGGTDTQYF. CDR3 coding DNA: TGTGCCAGCAGCCAAGATCCGGGGGGGGGAACAGATACGCAGTATTTT.